This entry describes one TCR beta chain. Its matching antigen is unknown. This sample is part of a study of cytomegalovirus exposure and HLA in healthy donors. The study, taken as a whole, reports: In vitro work confirmed that a few CMV-associated chains recognize CMV antigens. In a later analysis, HLA-C alleles had the fewest associated TCRs, DRB1 alleles the most. As immune exposure information, only CMV serostatus was available. Versus the approximately 700-donor mean, an Asian-associated ancestry cluster reportedly showed fewer N-insertions in a later analysis.

Amplification used 60 Vbeta primers and 13 Jbeta primers. The protocol was immunoSEQ multiplex PCR, while the TCRdb copy is restricted to in-frame clones and leaves out a portion. The repertoire holds about 130,000 clones, with roughly 82% as singletons. Germline CDR1 SGDLS, CDR2 YYNGEE. The CDR3 sequence is 14 residues long. Trimming removed 4 bases at V and 10 bases at J, with 15 bases between. The chain carries TRBV9 and TRBJ1-6, with D possibly TRBD1 on 6 matching bases. The sequenced sample was PBMCs. The sequence came from a man between 45 and 60 years old in good health and CMV-seronegative. In DNA form, the CDR3 reads TGTGCCAGCAGCCCTCGCCACCAGGGGTCACCCCTCCACTTT. It specifies CASSPRHQGSPLHF.